This TCR beta chain appears in the sequencing data of a study of shared T cell receptors in the human thymus. The CDR3 spans 15 residues. Germline V gives CDR1 SEHNR, CDR2 FQNEAQ (reference sequence). Between the trimmed V and J ends, which lost 0 bases and 4 bases, there was a span of 13 bases. Using immunoSEQ multiplex PCR, the repertoire was profiled, and TCRdb retains in-frame clones only, with some absent. The sample holds hundreds of thousands of clones, about 87% seen once. These data were also reused for a study on human thymus T cells. As that study records: Corrective heart surgery yielded the resections from which the thymus tissue came. An apparent bias in V and J gene usage was seen in thymic and blood repertoires.

Source material: thymocytes. The sequence was obtained from a boy younger than two with a congenital heart defect. The chain joins TRBV7-9 to TRBJ2-7; possible D gene TRBD1, 6 bases. The DNA for the CDR3 is TGTGCCAGCAGCTTAGCCGACAGGCCTTATTACGAGCAGTACTTC. The encoded protein is CASSLADRPYYEQYF. Full variable domain (missing parts from reference TRBV7-9 and TRBJ2-7): DTGVSQNPRHKITKRGQNVTFRCDPISEHNRLYWYRQTLGQGPEFLTYFQNEAQLEKSRLLSDRFSAERPKGSFSTLEIQRTEQGDSAMYLCASSLADRPYYEQYFGPGTRLTVT.